This is a list of T cell receptor beta chains from one sample in a study of CD8+ T cells in alopecia areata. The assay was immunoSEQ multiplex PCR, and TCRdb's table has in-frame clones only and misses some. The sample yields over 150,000 clones, around three fifths seen once. This specimen consisted of CD4+ T cells sorted from blood, obtained at week 24, from a patient treated with tofacitinib. These receptors all stem from a human donor with alopecia areata. The CDR3 runs from the conserved cysteine through the conserved F or W. The D gene is left open where the match is weak. Only part of the rows carry a size: once, few, many, or a class if the clone is expanded.

TRBV29-1,-,-,TRBJ2-2,TGCAGCGTTGAGCAACAGATGAACACCGGGGAGCTGTTTTTT,CSVEQQMNTGELFF
TRBV27,few,-,TRBJ1-1,TGTGCCAGCAGGCCAGACAGGAACACTGAAGCTTTCTTT,CASRPDRNTEAFF
TRBV7-6,-,-,TRBJ2-2,TGTGCCAGCAGCTCCCCAATGGGGGGAGAGTTGAACACCGGGGAGCTGTTTTTT,CASSSPMGGELNTGELFF
TRBV5-1,-,TRBD1,TRBJ1-1,TGCGCCAGCAGCGGGAGACAGGGAGAGTGGACTGAAGCTTTCTTT,CASSGRQGEWTEAFF
TRBV4-1,-,TRBD1,TRBJ1-1,TGCGCCAGCAGCCAAGGAACAGGGGTCACTGAAGCTTTCTTT,CASSQGTGVTEAFF
TRBV30,-,-,TRBJ2-1,TGTGCCTGGAGGGGATTCAGGGATCTTTACAATGAGCAGTTCTTC,CAWRGFRDLYNEQFF
TRBV7-2,-,TRBD1,TRBJ2-5,TGTGCCAGCAGCCTGCTGGGACAGGGGGCCGAGACCCAGTACTTC,CASSLLGQGAETQYF
TRBV5-6,few,-,TRBJ1-3,TGTGCCAGCAGCTCCAGGGGCCACTCTGGAAACACCATATATTTT,CASSSRGHSGNTIYF
TRBV5-6,-,-,TRBJ1-2,TGTGCCAGCAGCTTGCGGGTTGTTGATGGCTACACCTTC,CASSLRVVDGYTF
TRBV5-1,-,-,TRBJ2-7,TGCGCCAGCAGCTTGGGTGACAGCGTGTACTTCGAGCAGTACTTC,CASSLGDSVYFEQYF
TRBV7-9,-,-,TRBJ2-7,TGTGCCAGCAGCGTCCAAGACTACGAGCAGTACTTC,CASSVQDYEQYF
TRBV6-6,-,-,TRBJ1-2,TGTGCCAGCAGTGGCAGGACCTATGGCTACACCTTC,CASSGRTYGYTF
TRBV6-6,few,-,TRBJ2-5,TGTGCCAGCAGTGGGGGAATGGAGACCCAGTACTTC,CASSGGMETQYF
TRBV4-1,-,-,TRBJ1-5,TGCGCCAGCAGCCAAGATGAAGAATCGCCCCAGCATTTT,CASSQDEESPQHF
TRBV11-2,-,TRBD1,TRBJ2-7,TGTGCCAGCAGCTTAGGGGGACAGGCTTTGAGGGAGCAGTACTTC,CASSLGGQALREQYF
TRBV2,few,-,TRBJ2-1,TGTGCCAGCATGAGGGACGGGAATGAGCAGTTCTTC,CASMRDGNEQFF